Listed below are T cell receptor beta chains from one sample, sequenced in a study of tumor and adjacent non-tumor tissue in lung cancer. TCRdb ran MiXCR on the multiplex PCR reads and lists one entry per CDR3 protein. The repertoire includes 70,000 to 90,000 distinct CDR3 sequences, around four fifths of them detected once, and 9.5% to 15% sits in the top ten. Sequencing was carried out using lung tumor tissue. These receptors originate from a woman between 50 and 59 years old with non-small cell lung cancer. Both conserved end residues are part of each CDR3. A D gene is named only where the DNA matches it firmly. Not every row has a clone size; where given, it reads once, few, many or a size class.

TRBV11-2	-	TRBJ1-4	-	CASSIAGINEKLFF	TGTGCCAGCAGTATAGCAGGGATTAACGAAAAACTGTTTTTT
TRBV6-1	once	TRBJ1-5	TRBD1	CASSSTPGQGADMQHF	TGTGCCAGCAGTTCAACTCCGGGACAGGGAGCAGATATGCAGCATTTT
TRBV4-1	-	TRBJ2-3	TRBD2	CASSQLPEASGLDTQYF	TGCGCCAGCAGCCAACTTCCGGAGGCTAGCGGGTTGGATACGCAGTATTTT
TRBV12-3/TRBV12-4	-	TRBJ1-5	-	CASSLGAGKQPQHF	TGTGCCAGCAGTTTAGGGGCTGGCAAACAGCCCCAGCATTTT
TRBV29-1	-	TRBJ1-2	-	CSAEDPAGVWGYTF	TGCAGCGCTGAAGATCCTGCTGGGGTATGGGGCTACACCTTC
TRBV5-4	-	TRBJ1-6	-	CASSLSGARKSSPLHF	TGTGCCAGCAGCTTGTCAGGAGCTCGAAAGAGTTCACCCCTCCACTTT
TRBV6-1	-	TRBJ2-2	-	CASNEAGQNTGGLFF	TGTGCCAGCAATGAAGCCGGACAGAACACCGGGGGGCTGTTTTTT
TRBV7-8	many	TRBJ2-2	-	CASSFRDSGLTGELFF	TGTGCCAGCAGTTTTCGGGATTCAGGGCTCACCGGGGAGCTGTTTTTT
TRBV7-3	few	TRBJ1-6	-	CASSLNSAGANSPPHF	TGTGCCAGCAGTTTAAATTCGGCGGGGGCTAATTCACCCCCCCACTTT
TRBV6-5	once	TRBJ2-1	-	CVSSGRSSYNKQLF	TGTGTCAGCAGTGGTCGGAGCTCCTACAATAAGCAGTTATTC
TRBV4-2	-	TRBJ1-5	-	CVSSQDVTSNQPQHF	TGTGTCAGCAGCCAAGATGTCACTAGCAATCAGCCCCAGCATTTT
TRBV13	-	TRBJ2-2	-	CASSSRDLTGELFF	TGTGCCAGCAGTAGCCGGGACCTCACCGGGGAGCTGTTTTTT
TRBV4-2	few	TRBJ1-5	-	CTSSQGPRYSNQPQHF	TGTACCAGCAGCCAAGGACCAAGATATAGCAATCAGCCCCAGCATTTT
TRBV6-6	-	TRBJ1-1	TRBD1	CASSSLGTGGIENTEAFF	TGTGCCAGTAGTTCCTTGGGGACAGGGGGCATAGAGAACACTGAAGCTTTCTTT
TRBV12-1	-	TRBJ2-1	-	CARSFVPCGTSGRGEQFF	TGTGCAAGAAGCTTTGTACCCTGCGGGACTAGCGGGAGGGGTGAGCAGTTCTTC
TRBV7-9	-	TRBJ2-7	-	CASSDHRECEQYF	TGTGCCAGCAGCGACCACAGGGAATGCGAGCAGTACTTC
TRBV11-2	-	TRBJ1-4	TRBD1	CDSNRTGNEKLFF	TGTGACAGCAATAGGACAGGTAATGAAAAACTGTTTTTT
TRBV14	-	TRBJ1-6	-	CASSQVTASSPPLHF	TGTGCCAGCAGCCAAGTGACCGCTTCGAGTCCACCCCTCCACTTT
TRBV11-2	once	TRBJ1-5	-	CASNLVGYPLPDTQHF	TGTGCCAGCAACCTGGTGGGTTACCCGCTTCCAGATACGCAGCATTTT
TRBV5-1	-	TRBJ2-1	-	CASSSEYGVIENEQFF	TGCGCCAGCAGCTCGGAGTACGGAGTTATCGAAAATGAGCAGTTCTTC
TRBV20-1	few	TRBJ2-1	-	CSVRGAEGGYEQFF	TGCAGTGTTAGAGGTGCTGAGGGCGGATATGAGCAGTTCTTC
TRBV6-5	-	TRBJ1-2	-	CASSREEGRSYTF	TGTGCCAGCAGTCGGGAGGAAGGTAGGAGCTACACCTTC
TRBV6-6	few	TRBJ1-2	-	CASSYNRDYGYAF	TGTGCCAGCAGCTATAACAGGGACTATGGCTACGCCTTC
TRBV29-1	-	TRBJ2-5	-	CTSWQGAWETQYF	TGCACTAGCTGGCAGGGAGCGTGGGAGACCCAGTACTTC
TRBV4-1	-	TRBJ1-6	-	CASSQVVDGDRDSPLHF	TGCGCCAGCAGCCAAGTAGTGGACGGGGATCGGGATTCACCCCTCCACTTT
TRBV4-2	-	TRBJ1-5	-	CASSQYLTSNQPQHF	TGTGCCAGTAGCCAATACCTTACTAGCAATCAGCCCCAGCATTTT
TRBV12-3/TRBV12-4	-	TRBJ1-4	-	CASTLDSPLEKLFF	TGTGCCAGCACCCTCGACAGTCCCTTGGAAAAACTGTTTTTT
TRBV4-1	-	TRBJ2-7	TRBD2	CASSQGTSGIYEQCF	TGTGCCAGCAGCCAAGGCACTAGCGGGATCTACGAGCAGTGCTTC
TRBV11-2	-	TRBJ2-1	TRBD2	CARSPRISGLGEQFF	TGTGCCAGGAGCCCCCGGATTAGCGGGCTGGGTGAGCAGTTCTTC
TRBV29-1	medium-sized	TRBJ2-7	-	CSVERSGTPVYEQYF	TGCAGCGTTGAACGATCGGGGACCCCCGTCTACGAGCAGTACTTC
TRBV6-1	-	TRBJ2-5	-	CASHQVQSQETQYF	TGTGCCAGCCACCAGGTGCAGAGTCAAGAGACCCAGTACTTC
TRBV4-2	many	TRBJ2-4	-	CASSQGLGEGKNIQYF	TGTGCCAGCAGCCAAGGCCTAGGAGAGGGCAAAAACATTCAGTACTTC